This passage covers 12 T cell receptor beta chains from one sample sequenced in a study of T cells after yellow fever vaccination. From the 5' RACE reads, TCRdb called clonotypes with MiXCR, one entry per CDR3 protein. This table holds 150,000 or so distinct CDR3 sequences, 6.6% found once. The sequencing used CD4+ T cells sorted from PBMCs, collected 10 days after the yellow fever booster vaccination. The receptors come from a man aged 30-40 years who received the YFV17D yellow fever vaccine.

This clonotype was observed a handful of times. V gene TRBV27 combines with J gene TRBJ2-3; 7 nucleotides agree with TRBD1. Germline lookup yields CDR1 MNHEY and CDR2 SMNVEV (reference sequence). J was trimmed by 8 bases and V by 7 bases; bases with no gene match: 15. CDR3 size: 15 residues. The CDR3 spells CASTGDRTLISTQYF. The CDR3 region has the DNA TGTGCCAGCACCGGGGACAGAACCCTTATAAGTACGCAGTATTTT.

This clonotype showed up just a few times. This chain uses TRBV2 with TRBJ2-5; D is perhaps TRBD1 or TRBD2 (5 bases each). The V gene's germline CDR1 is SNHLY and CDR2 FYNNEI. Deletions cut 11 bases from V and 0 bases from J, with 31 bases between. CDR3 length equals 19 residues. The CDR3 loop is CAFSWDRWGRQKYQETQYF. The DNA for the CDR3 is TGTGCCTTCAGTTGGGACCGCTGGGGCAGGCAGAAGTACCAAGAGACCCAGTACTTC.

There are many counts of this clonotype. This sequence joins TRBV6-2 or TRBV6-3 and TRBJ2-7; D tentatively fits TRBD1 or TRBD2 (5 bases each). The CDR3 length is 15 residues. Between the trimmed V and J ends, which lost 1 base and 0 bases, there was a span of 10 bases. Per the germline V gene, CDR1 is MNHEY and CDR2 is SVGEGT. The CDR3 nucleotides are TGTGCCAGCAGTTACTTGGGGGTCTACTCCTACGAGCAGTACTTC. This sequence encodes CASSYLGVYSYEQYF.

In this sample, this clonotype turned up many times. This chain joins TRBV5-1 and TRBJ2-5; D gene ambiguous. This CDR3 has 13 residues. Per germline, CDR1 SGHRS and CDR2 YFSETQ. The V end was cut by 0 bases, the J end by 3 bases, with 6 bases between. CDR3 sequence (DNA): TGCGCCAGCAGCTTGGGAAACGAAGAGACCCAGTACTTC. Translation: CASSLGNEETQYF.

A few counts support this clonotype. The genes are TRBV5-4 and TRBJ2-3; the match to TRBD2 covers 9 bases. The CDR3 extends over 14 amino acids. J lost 5 bases, V lost 2 bases, and 3 bases had no gene match. The germline CDR1 and CDR2 sequences are SGHNT and YYREEE (reference sequence). This chain's CDR3 is CASSFVAGEDTQYF. For the CDR3, the DNA is TGTGCCAGCAGCTTTGTAGCGGGGGAAGATACGCAGTATTTT.

There are many counts of this clonotype. V is TRBV7-6 and J is TRBJ2-7; D is undetermined. The V gene lost 5 bases and the J gene lost 4 bases, with 12 bases spanning the gap. The CDR3 consists of 13 residues. CDR1 and CDR2 from the germline V gene are SGHVS and FNYEAQ. The CDR3 coding sequence is TGTGCCAGCAGCGCAGACGATGGGTACGAGCAGTACTTC. It translates to CASSADDGYEQYF.

This clonotype was seen ten or more times. The V gene is TRBV7-6, the J gene TRBJ2-3; 13 nucleotides line up with TRBD2. Germline CDR1 reads SGHVS; CDR2 reads FNYEAQ. J lost 6 bases, V lost 3 bases, and 12 bases had no gene match. This CDR3 comprises 18 residues. The CDR3 bases are TGTGCCAGCAGCTTCGCGAGGATACTAGCGGGAGGGTCCGATACGCAGTATTTT. Translated, it gives CASSFARILAGGSDTQYF.

The table lists this clonotype with a few counts. The genes are TRBV9 and TRBJ2-7, with 9 bases that match TRBD2. The J segment lost 4 bases and the V segment lost 3 bases, leaving 11 bases of the junction unmatched. CDR3 size: 16 residues. The germline V gene encodes CDR1 SGDLS and CDR2 YYNGEE. CDR3 loop: CASSATWVAGVYEQYF. In nucleotides, the CDR3 is TGTGCCAGCAGCGCAACGTGGGTAGCGGGAGTATACGAGCAGTACTTC. The variable domain in full, completed from reference TRBV9 and TRBJ2-7, reads DSGVTQTPKHLITATGQRVTLRCSPRSGDLSVYWYQQSLDQGLQFLIQYYNGEERAKGNILERFSAQQFPDLHSELNLSSLELGDSALYFCASSATWVAGVYEQYFGPGTRLTVT.

The sample holds a few counts of this clonotype. The CDR3 region is CASSLRTGYNEQFF. The DNA for the CDR3 is TGTGCCAGCAGCTTACGGACCGGATACAATGAGCAGTTCTTC. V gene TRBV7-9 combines with J gene TRBJ2-1; the D is unclear. The CDR3 loop spans 14 amino acids. V was shortened by 2 bases and J by 4 bases, with 9 bases between the two germline ends. Germline V gives CDR1 SEHNR, CDR2 FQNEAQ (reference sequence).

This clonotype was seen at least ten times. The chain carries TRBV14 and TRBJ2-5; D is perhaps TRBD1 or TRBD2 (6 bases each). There are 15 residues in the CDR3. Trimming pared 4 bases from V and 4 bases from J, leaving 16 bases between. The germline gives CDR1 SGHDN, CDR2 FVKESK. This CDR3 reads CASSPGTTGAETQYF. DNA of the CDR3: TGTGCCAGCAGCCCCGGGACGACGGGGGCAGAGACCCAGTACTTC.

Comments on this clonotype: A read error may explain this, as a much larger clone is one base away. Likely a read error: the CDR3 ends without its conserved phenylalanine or tryptophan. The J gene is TRBJ2-7, the V gene TRBV6-5; D is perhaps TRBD2 (5 bases). The germline CDR1 and CDR2 sequences are MNHEY and SVGAGI. V was cut by 2 bases and J by 4 bases, with 9 bases left in between. This CDR3 contains 13 residues. The CDR3 is CASSYGPGYEQYI. In DNA form, the CDR3 reads TGTGCCAGCAGTTACGGGCCGGGGTACGAGCAGTACATC.

This clonotype appeared a few times. The chain uses TRBV7-2 and TRBJ2-5, with a tentative D call TRBD1 (5 bases). Germline V CDR1 and CDR2: SGHTA, FQGNSA. The length of the CDR3 is 16 residues. V lost 2 bases and J 5 bases, leaving 18 bases between the germline ends. The chain's CDR3 is CASSLSVNLRVETQYF. The CDR3 DNA follows: TGTGCCAGCAGCTTATCCGTCAACCTCAGGGTCGAGACCCAGTACTTC.